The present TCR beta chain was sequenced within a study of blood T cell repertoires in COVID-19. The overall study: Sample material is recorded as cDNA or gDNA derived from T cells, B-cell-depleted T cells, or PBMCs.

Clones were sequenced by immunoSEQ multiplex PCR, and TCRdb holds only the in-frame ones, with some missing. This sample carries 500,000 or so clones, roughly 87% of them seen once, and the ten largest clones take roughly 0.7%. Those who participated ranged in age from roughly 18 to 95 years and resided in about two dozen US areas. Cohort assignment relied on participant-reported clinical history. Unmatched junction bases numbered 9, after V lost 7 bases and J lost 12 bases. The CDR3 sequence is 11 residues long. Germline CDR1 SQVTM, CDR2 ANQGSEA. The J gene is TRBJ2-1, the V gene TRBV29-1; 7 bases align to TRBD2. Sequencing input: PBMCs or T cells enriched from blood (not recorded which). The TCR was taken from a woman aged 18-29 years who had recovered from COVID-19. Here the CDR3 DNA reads TGCAGCGCCGCGTGGGGGGGGTTGCAGTTCTTC. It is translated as CSAAWGGLQFF.